The entry that follows covers one TCR beta chain sequence. Its specific antigen is unknown. Given the absence of the conserved phenylalanine or tryptophan at the CDR3 end, a read error is likely. The limits of the CDR3 on the DNA are not certain, so only TCRdb's listed CDR3 is given. This entry comes from a study of cytomegalovirus exposure and HLA in healthy donors (dated by TCRdb to 2016 to 2017). Describing the broader study: According to an earlier analysis of 587 of the donors, roughly 180 million T cells yielded 117 million unique TCR beta sequences and approximately 300 Gb of sequence data. An early release that covered 500 to 800 HLA-typed donors contained approximately 290 gigabases of sequencing data and 80 million or so unique TCR sequences. The genetic ancestry cluster associated with self-reported Caucasian donors included about four fifths of the approximately 430 genotyped donors. The study aimed to test whether signatures of past pathogen exposure could be identified by cataloging public T cell receptors. Using immunosequencing, the study profiled T cell repertoires from 550 to 750 subjects and related those repertoires to cytomegalovirus serostatus. In addition to the first cohort of approximately 670 subjects, a separate validation cohort of 120 different subjects was used. To predict cytomegalovirus infection status, the study combined high-throughput TCR immunosequencing, statistical association of individual TCRs with disease status, and machine learning. A later analysis re-analyzed previously published TCR beta repertoires from approximately 700 donors and added high-resolution HLA genotyping to study TCR occurrence patterns. Rather than drawing on any new phenotypic data, the later analysis identified candidate immune exposures from TCR beta sequences and the way those sequences occurred across donors. An earlier analysis of around 540 of the donors applied high-throughput TCR beta sequencing to assess whether each TCR beta V gene segment acted as functional or pseudogenic. Donor age, sex, ethnicity and CMV serostatus were compiled alongside the repertoire data. In a later genetic analysis, genome-wide SNP genotypes for about 60% of the 666 donors were used, and that subset was treated as a discovery cohort. All discovery cohort repertoires had been generated using a single sequencing platform. HLA typing included class I and class II loci at four-digit resolution. The number of typed donors differed by locus: roughly 620-630 for A, B, C, DRB1 and DQB1; 522 for DQA1; approximately 600 for DPA1; and 450 to 480 for DPB1. Four to six DR-DQ haplotypes were handled as single units for association and clustering, since linkage in the cohort was strong. Across 398 genotyped donors of the cohort, an average of approximately 240,000 unique TCR beta nucleotide sequences per donor were sequenced, and roughly a sixth of those sequences were non-productive. The research as a whole found: A further reported finding was that TCR beta sequences accurately predicted the HLA-A and HLA-B alleles for most subjects in the first cohort. V-gene and J-gene trimming of TCR beta chains was associated with a missense DCLRE1C variant in a later genetic analysis, and the association was replicated in an independent cohort. The earlier analysis of about 600 of the donors excluded fewer than 20 rarely observed V segments, including chromosome 9 orphons, because counts were too low. It was suggested by the authors that the approach could potentially be generalized to other disease states and immunological phenotypes. Correlated functional status among segregating V segments might reflect linkage disequilibrium, but an unknown experimental factor could not be ruled out. While some public TCRs were present in many individuals, most TCR sequences turned up only very rarely across donors. The classifier was reported to diagnose cytomegalovirus status with high specificity and sensitivity in both the original and validation cohorts. A later analysis found that most CMV-associated TCR beta chains appeared HLA-restricted, with HLA associations seemingly driven largely by CMV exposure. A later analysis reported that several top co-occurrence clusters appeared linked to parvovirus B19, influenza, CMV and Epstein-Barr virus. A few of the identified cytomegalovirus-associated TCR beta chains were confirmed in vitro to be specific for cytomegalovirus antigens. In this cohort, only TCR beta chains were sequenced, and detectable features were limited by the absence of alpha or paired-chain data. Because HLA typing was unavailable for some donors at each locus, only the typed subset was used in association tests. Broadly in line with IMGT annotations, most TCR beta V segments showed up in productive rearrangements about 90% or about 30% of the time in an earlier analysis of 587 of the donors. Sequencing depth was assumed to be roughly uniform across donors in the presence/absence analyses, though that assumption may not hold. Immune exposure information for the cohort was limited to CMV serostatus. Some IMGT-functional V segments, including TRBV6-2 and TRBV6-3, could not be told apart with the 87-base-pair reads, so those segments were excluded. A later analysis found that TCR association rates varied across HLA loci, with DRB1 alleles showing the most associated TCRs and HLA-C alleles the fewest. The sequencing pipeline was judged likely to have produced a cluster of highly shared sequence variants as a technical artifact. When HLA alleles, especially DR and DQ, strongly co-occurred, TCR associations were difficult to assign to individual alleles. At a false discovery rate of 0.05, a later analysis linked about 17,000 TCR beta sequences to specific HLA alleles. According to a later genetic analysis, donors in an Asian-associated ancestry cluster had fewer N-insertions in productive TCRs than the approximately 670-donor mean. The study listed approximately 160 TCR beta chains as associated with cytomegalovirus. A later analysis found that HLA-associated TCR beta chains were more clonally expanded and had lower generation probabilities than equally common non-associated chains.

The CDR3 numbers 11 amino acids, ends counted. Per the germline V gene, MNHNS is the CDR1 and SASEGT is the CDR2. In total, just over 650 healthy bone marrow donors made up the cohort. At the time of sampling, all cohort members were nominally healthy, though unrecorded immune exposures were likely present. The donor tested CMV seronegative, placing the donor among the 350 to 400 seronegative members of the cohort. Every donor gave a peripheral blood sample, and the peripheral blood mononuclear cells from that sample were used for TCR beta sequencing. The Qiagen DNeasy Blood Extraction Kit was used to extract genomic DNA from the blood cell samples. The receptor library was made with the immunoSEQ multiplex PCR assay. A mixture of 60 forward primers for TCR Vbeta segments and 13 reverse primers for TCR Jbeta segments was used in the multiplex PCR. The CDR3 region of rearranged TCR beta genes was amplified from genomic DNA with a multiplex PCR assay. On the Illumina HiSeq System, the amplified TCR beta libraries were sequenced as 87-base-pair reads. Per the source publication's procedure: Across the 666 repertoires, a later analysis counted roughly 77 million unique TCR beta chains, 9.5 million to 13 million of which were shared by at least two donors. A nearest-neighbor algorithm error-corrected the raw reads and collapsed the reads into unique sequences, merging closely related sequences to remove PCR and sequencing errors. V, D and J gene segments were assigned by aligning CDR3 sequences to IMGT reference sequences. For a sequence to be retained, a match of at least six nucleotides to both a V gene segment and a J gene segment was required. A rearrangement counted as productive if the CDR3 had no stop codons and remained in frame with V and J, and every other rearrangement counted as non-productive. Following IMGT convention, CDR3 was defined as the stretch from the second conserved V-encoded cysteine to the conserved J-encoded phenylalanine. Sequences without an unambiguous match to a single V gene segment were excluded from the earlier analysis of 450 to 650 of the donors. In an earlier analysis of several hundred of the donors, V segments were called functional above 56.7% productive rearrangements and were called segregating when the between-donor standard deviation exceeded 5%. A statistical classification framework was developed to diagnose cytomegalovirus status using the catalog of TCR beta chain sequences. V and J gene assignment, in a later analysis, came from comparing TCR nucleotide sequences with IMGT/GENE-DB human TR gene sequences. Using the TCRdist pipeline, a later analysis assigned CDR3 sequences along with most-parsimonious VDJ recombination scenarios. In a later analysis, each TCR beta chain was defined by its CDR3 amino acid sequence together with its V-gene family, and reads lacking a unique V-gene family were excluded. A later analysis removed 592 highly shared, low-generation-probability nucleotide sequences to deal with suspected cross-contamination and a sequencing artifact. In a later analysis, a clonal expansion index was calculated for each public chain from normalized within-repertoire ranks of inferred template counts. In a later analysis, generation probabilities were computed with a VDJ recombination model fitted to out-of-frame rearrangements, and the resulting probabilities were checked against IGoR. Hypergeometric tests were used in a later analysis to score TCR-TCR, TCR-HLA and TCR-CMV co-occurrence, with a repertoire-size bias correction applied to the TCR pairs. False discovery rates were estimated in a later analysis by permuting HLA or CMV assignments 20 times. A later analysis grouped co-occurring TCRs with DBSCAN, adding TCRdist sequence similarity when clustering within HLA-allele-positive subsets. Repertoires with fewer than 30,000 or more than 120,000 public chains, plus five repertoires with anomalous nucleotide sharing, were excluded from co-occurrence clustering. TCRdb obtained this table from immuneACCESS and retained in-frame rearrangements with V and J assigned. These tables miss some clones; where compared with another copy, unresolved V genes account for less than half of the shortfall, and the remainder is unexplained. Clone size and V and J calls were adopted from that table, with D and trimming inferred from the DNA. This sample lists about 150,000 clones; about 83% were detected once. The ten most abundant clones make up 3% to 4% of the sample.

The chain was built from TRBV6-1 and TRBJ2-4; TRBD2 is the table's D call and was not checked against the DNA. The sequenced sample consisted of PBMCs. The TCR comes from a woman aged 40 to 50 in good health and CMV-seronegative. For the CDR3, the sequence is CASSEGGRVGV.